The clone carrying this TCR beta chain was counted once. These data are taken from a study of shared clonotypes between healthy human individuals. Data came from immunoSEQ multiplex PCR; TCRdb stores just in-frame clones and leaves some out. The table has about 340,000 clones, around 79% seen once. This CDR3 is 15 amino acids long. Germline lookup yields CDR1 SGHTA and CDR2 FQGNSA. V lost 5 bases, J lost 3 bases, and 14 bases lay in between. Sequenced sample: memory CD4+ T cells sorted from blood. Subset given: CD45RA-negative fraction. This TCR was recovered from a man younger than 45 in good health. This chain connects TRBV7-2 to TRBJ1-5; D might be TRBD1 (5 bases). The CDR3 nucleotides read TGTGCCAGCAGCAAAAATGGGGCGATCAATCAGCCCCAGCATTTT. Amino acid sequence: CASSKNGAINQPQHF.